This paragraph covers one T cell receptor beta chain sequence. Its specificity is unknown. Data came from immunoSEQ multiplex PCR; TCRdb stores just in-frame clones and leaves some out. The sample shows over 20,000 clones, 79% of them seen only once. This sample was included in a study of OX40 agonist ivuxolimab in advanced cancers. Study-level findings and limits: A proportion of nonresponders additionally exhibited low normalized T-cell clonal expansion. The antigen specificity of the peripheral T cells (those that were expanded) was not determined.

Trimming left V 6 bases short and J 6 bases short, with 17 bases between. Germline lookup yields CDR1 MDHEN and CDR2 SYDVKM. The CDR3 consists of 14 residues. The rearrangement joins TRBV28 to TRBJ1-1; perhaps TRBD1 as D (5 bases). This TCR derives from an adult with an advanced solid tumor such as melanoma, head and neck, liver or kidney cancer. The material sequenced was CD4+ or CD8+ T cells sorted from blood, taken in a trial of the OX40 agonist ivuxolimab. Here the CDR3 reads CASSPYDSVAEAFF. The CDR3, as DNA: TGTGCCAGCAGCCCCTATGACAGTGTCGCTGAAGCTTTCTTT.